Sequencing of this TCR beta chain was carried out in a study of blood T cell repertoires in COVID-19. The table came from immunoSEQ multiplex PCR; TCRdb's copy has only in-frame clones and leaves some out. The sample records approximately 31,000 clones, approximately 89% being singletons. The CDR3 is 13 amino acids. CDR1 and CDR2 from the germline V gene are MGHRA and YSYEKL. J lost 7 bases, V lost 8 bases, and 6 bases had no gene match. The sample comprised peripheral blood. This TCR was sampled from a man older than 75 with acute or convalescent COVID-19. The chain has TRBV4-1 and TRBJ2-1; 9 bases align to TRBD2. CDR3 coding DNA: TGCGCCAGCGGGCGGGAGGGCATGAATGAGCAGTTCTTC. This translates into CASGREGMNEQFF.